Listed below are T cell receptor beta chains from one sample, sequenced in a study of cytomegalovirus exposure and HLA in healthy donors. Method: immunoSEQ multiplex PCR; TCRdb's copy keeps in-frame clones and lacks some. The sample includes a few hundred thousand clones, roughly 79% seen only once; the top ten take more than 1.5%. The sample consisted of PBMCs. These receptor sequences come from a young man in good health and CMV-seronegative. CDR3s include the opening cysteine and the closing phenylalanine or tryptophan. Fields, in order: J gene, V gene, CDR3 protein.

TRBJ2-7 | TRBV15 | CATSRDQGSTYEQYF
TRBJ2-3 | TRBV5-1 | CASSLYRGADTQYF
TRBJ1-5 | TRBV27 | CASSWGTANNQPQHF
TRBJ2-1 | TRBV5-1 | CASSITSGGYNEQFF
TRBJ2-7 | TRBV18 | CASSPRRAYEQYF
TRBJ2-7 | TRBV29-1 | CSVELTQGTEQYF
TRBJ1-6 | TRBV6-4 | CASSAGVSSPLHF
TRBJ2-7 | TRBV10-3 | CAISPLGQGAAEQYF
TRBJ2-3 | TRBV27 | CASSLMSRVPDTQYF
TRBJ1-2 | TRBV29-1 | CSVSPGQNYGYTF
TRBJ2-3 | TRBV7-3 | CASSSTSGETDTQYF
TRBJ2-3 | TRBV7-3 | CASSLVGSSTDTQYF
TRBJ2-6 | TRBV7-2 | CASSFRAGANVLTF
. | TRBV6-5 | CASTTGTGAYEQYF
TRBJ1-5 | TRBV30 | CAWSRGGQPQHF
TRBJ1-2 | TRBV2 | CASTYRHNYGYTF
TRBJ2-7 | TRBV11-3 | CASSPSSYEQYF
TRBJ1-1 | TRBV5-6 | CASSLAISLGEAFF
TRBJ1-1 | TRBV10-3 | CAINRGDYTEAFF
TRBJ2-7 | TRBV6-6 | CASCAVSDEQYF
TRBJ1-4 | TRBV12-5 | CASGTGTGREKLFF
TRBJ1-5 | TRBV19 | CASSTTGTGPNQPQHF
TRBJ2-3 | TRBV28 | CASSFRRESFLDTQYF
TRBJ2-1 | TRBV7-2 | CASSSRDTAHNEQFF
TRBJ1-1 | TRBV9 | CASSVSLNTEAFF
TRBJ1-5 | TRBV5-8 | CASSLGFRTGANQPQHF
TRBJ1-2 | TRBV11-2 | CASFSEDRASANYGYTF
TRBJ1-5 | TRBV2 | CASSEARRIEAPQHF
TRBJ1-1 | TRBV30 | CAWSVGRQTEAFF
TRBJ1-2 | TRBV7-3 | CASSLSPGRYNGYTF
TRBJ2-7 | TRBV6-1 | CASRGRGHSYEQYF
TRBJ2-4 | TRBV6-1 | CASSEQGAKNIQYF
TRBJ2-7 | TRBV7-3 | CASSSTGVGEQYF
TRBJ1-5 | TRBV4-3 | CASSQVRGVDQPQHF
TRBJ2-1 | TRBV13 | CASSLAGSSYNEQFF
TRBJ2-3 | TRBV7-2 | CASSLEGRVPSRRTQYF
TRBJ2-5 | TRBV5-1 | CASSLARDRYQETQYF